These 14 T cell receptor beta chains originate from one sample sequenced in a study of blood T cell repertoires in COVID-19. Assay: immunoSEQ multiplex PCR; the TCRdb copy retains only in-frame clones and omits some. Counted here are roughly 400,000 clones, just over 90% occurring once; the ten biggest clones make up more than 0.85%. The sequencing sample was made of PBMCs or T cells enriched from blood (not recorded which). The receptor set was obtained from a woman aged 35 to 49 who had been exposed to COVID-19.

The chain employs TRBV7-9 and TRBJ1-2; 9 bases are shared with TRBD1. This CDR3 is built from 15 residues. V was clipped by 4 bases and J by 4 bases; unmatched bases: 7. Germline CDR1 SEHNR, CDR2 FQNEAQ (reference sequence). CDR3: CASSSYGTGSYGYTF. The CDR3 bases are TGTGCCAGCAGCTCCTATGGGACAGGGTCCTATGGCTACACCTTC.

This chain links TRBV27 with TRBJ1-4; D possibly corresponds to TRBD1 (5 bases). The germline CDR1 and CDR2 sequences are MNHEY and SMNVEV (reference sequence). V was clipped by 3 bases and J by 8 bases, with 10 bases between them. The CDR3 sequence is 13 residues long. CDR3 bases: TGTGCCAGCAGTTTTCAGGGTGGGGAAAAACTGTTTTTT. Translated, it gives CASSFQGGEKLFF.

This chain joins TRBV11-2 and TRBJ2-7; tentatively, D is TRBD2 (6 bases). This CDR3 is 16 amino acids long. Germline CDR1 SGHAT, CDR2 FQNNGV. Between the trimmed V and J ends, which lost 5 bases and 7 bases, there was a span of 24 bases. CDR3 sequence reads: CASSPLRGAGLREQYF. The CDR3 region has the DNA TGTGCCAGCAGCCCCCTCCGCGGGGCGGGCTTGAGGGAGCAGTACTTC.

This CDR3 reads CASSLYGQTQETQYF. The DNA of the CDR3 is TGTGCCAGCAGCCTGTATGGCCAAACCCAAGAGACCCAGTACTTC. This sequence joins TRBV7-2 and TRBJ2-5; D not certain. V shed 5 bases and J shed 1 base, with 14 bases lying between them. Germline loops: CDR1 SGHTA, CDR2 FQGNSA. The CDR3 covers 15 residues.

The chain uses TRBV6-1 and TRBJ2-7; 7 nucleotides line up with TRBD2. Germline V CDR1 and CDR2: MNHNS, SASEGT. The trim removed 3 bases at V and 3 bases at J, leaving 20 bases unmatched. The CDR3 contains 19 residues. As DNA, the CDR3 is TGTGCCAGCAGTGAGAGCGGGACTCAGGGCCCGAAATTATACTACGAGCAGTACTTC. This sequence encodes CASSESGTQGPKLYYEQYF.

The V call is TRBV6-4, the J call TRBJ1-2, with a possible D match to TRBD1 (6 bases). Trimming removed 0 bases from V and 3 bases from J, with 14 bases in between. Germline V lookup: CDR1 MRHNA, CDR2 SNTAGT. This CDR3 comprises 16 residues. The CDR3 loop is CASSDSRTDTHYGYTF. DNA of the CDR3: TGTGCCAGCAGTGACTCGAGGACAGACACCCACTATGGCTACACCTTC.

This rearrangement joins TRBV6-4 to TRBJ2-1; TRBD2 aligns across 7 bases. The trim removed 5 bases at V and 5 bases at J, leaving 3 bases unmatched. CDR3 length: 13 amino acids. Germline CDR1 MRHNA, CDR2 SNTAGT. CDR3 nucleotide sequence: TGTGCCAGCAGTTACGGGACTAACAATGAGCAGTTCTTC. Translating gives CASSYGTNNEQFF.

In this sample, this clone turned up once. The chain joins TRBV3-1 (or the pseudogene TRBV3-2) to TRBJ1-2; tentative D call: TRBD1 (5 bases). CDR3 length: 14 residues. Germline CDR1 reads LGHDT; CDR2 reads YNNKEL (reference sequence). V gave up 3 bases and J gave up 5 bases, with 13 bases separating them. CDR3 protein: CASSHPDIRYGYTF. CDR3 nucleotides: TGTGCCAGCAGCCACCCGGACATTAGATATGGCTACACCTTC.

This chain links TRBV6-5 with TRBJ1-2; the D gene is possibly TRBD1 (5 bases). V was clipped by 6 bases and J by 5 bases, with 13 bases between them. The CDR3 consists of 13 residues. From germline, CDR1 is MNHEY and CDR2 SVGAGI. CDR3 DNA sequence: TGTGCCAGCAGAACAGGCGGGGGATATGGCTACACCTTC. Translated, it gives CASRTGGGYGYTF.

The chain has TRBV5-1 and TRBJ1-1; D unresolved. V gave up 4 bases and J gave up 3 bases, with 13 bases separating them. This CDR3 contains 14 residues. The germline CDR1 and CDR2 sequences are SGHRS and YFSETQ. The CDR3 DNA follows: TGCGCCAGCAGCCTAGCGGGCACGGACACTGAAGCTTTCTTT. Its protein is CASSLAGTDTEAFF. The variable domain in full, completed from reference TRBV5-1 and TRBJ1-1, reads KAGVTQTPRYLIKTRGQQVTLSCSPISGHRSVSWYQQTPGQGLQFLFEYFSETQRNKGNFPGRFSGRQFSNSRSEMNVSTLELGDSALYLCASSLAGTDTEAFFGQGTRLTVV.

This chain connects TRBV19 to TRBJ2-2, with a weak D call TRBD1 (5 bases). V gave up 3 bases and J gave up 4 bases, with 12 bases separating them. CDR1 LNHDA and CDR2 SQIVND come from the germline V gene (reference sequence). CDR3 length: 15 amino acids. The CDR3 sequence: CASSIQGGRTGELFF. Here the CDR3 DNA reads TGTGCCAGTAGTATCCAGGGCGGTCGCACCGGGGAGCTGTTTTTT.

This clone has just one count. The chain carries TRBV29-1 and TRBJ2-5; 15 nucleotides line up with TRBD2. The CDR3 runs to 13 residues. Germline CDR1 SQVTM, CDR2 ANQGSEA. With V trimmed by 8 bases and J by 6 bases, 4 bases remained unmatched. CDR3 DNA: TGCAGCTCCGGACTAGCGGGGGGGCAGACCCAGTACTTC. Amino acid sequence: CSSGLAGGQTQYF.

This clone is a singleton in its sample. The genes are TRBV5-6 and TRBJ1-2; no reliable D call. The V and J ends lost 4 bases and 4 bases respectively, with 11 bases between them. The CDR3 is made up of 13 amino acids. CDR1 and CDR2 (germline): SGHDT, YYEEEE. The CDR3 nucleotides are TGTGCCAGCAGCCCTAAACGGTCCTATGGCTACACCTTC. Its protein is CASSPKRSYGYTF.

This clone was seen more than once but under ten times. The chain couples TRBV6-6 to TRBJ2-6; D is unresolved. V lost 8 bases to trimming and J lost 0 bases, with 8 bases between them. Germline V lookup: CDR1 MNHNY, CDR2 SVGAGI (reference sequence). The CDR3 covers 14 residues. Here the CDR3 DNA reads TGTGCCAGCTACTTTTCCTCTGGGGCCAACGTCCTGACTTTC. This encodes CASYFSSGANVLTF.